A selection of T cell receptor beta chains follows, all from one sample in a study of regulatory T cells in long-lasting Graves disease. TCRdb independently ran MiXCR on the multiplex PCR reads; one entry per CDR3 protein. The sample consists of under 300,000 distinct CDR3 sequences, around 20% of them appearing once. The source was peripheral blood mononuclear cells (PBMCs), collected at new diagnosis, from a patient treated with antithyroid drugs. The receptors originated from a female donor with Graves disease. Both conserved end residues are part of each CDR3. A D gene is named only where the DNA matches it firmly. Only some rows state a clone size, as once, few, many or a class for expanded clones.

cdr3_aa: CASSLEGGTGYGYTF; cdr3_nt: TGTGCCAGCAGCCTTGAAGGAGGGACAGGCTATGGCTACACCTTC; cdr3_length: 15; clone_size: many; d_call: TRBD1; j_call: TRBJ1-2; v_call: TRBV7-2
cdr3_aa: CASSLIQGRPPQHF; cdr3_nt: TGTGCCAGCAGTTTAATCCAGGGAAGGCCGCCCCAGCATTTT; cdr3_length: 14; clone_size: .; d_call: .; j_call: TRBJ1-5; v_call: TRBV28
cdr3_aa: CASSQGHMNTEAFF; cdr3_nt: TGCGCCAGCAGCCAAGGACACATGAACACTGAAGCTTTCTTT; cdr3_length: 14; clone_size: many; d_call: .; j_call: TRBJ1-1; v_call: TRBV11-1
cdr3_aa: CASSFSHNTEAFF; cdr3_nt: TGTGCCAGCAGCTTCAGTCATAACACTGAAGCTTTCTTT; cdr3_length: 13; clone_size: many; d_call: .; j_call: TRBJ1-1; v_call: TRBV7-2
cdr3_aa: CASSLMPGQGTYEQYF; cdr3_nt: TGTGCCAGCAGTCTAATGCCGGGACAGGGTACTTACGAGCAGTACTTC; cdr3_length: 16; clone_size: many; d_call: TRBD1; j_call: TRBJ2-7; v_call: TRBV28
cdr3_aa: CASHAGAGGYGYTF; cdr3_nt: TGCGCCAGCCACGCAGGTGCAGGGGGCTATGGCTACACCTTC; cdr3_length: 14; clone_size: many; d_call: TRBD1; j_call: TRBJ1-2; v_call: TRBV5-1
cdr3_aa: CASSTIAGGDTQYF; cdr3_nt: TGTGCCAGCAGCACAATAGCGGGCGGGGATACGCAGTATTTT; cdr3_length: 14; clone_size: .; d_call: TRBD2; j_call: TRBJ2-3; v_call: TRBV7-9
cdr3_aa: CASEVDRDNEQYF; cdr3_nt: TGTGCCAGTGAGGTGGACAGGGACAACGAGCAGTACTTC; cdr3_length: 13; clone_size: .; d_call: TRBD1; j_call: TRBJ2-7; v_call: TRBV2
cdr3_aa: CSARDLLAGVNEQFF; cdr3_nt: TGCAGTGCTAGAGATCTACTAGCGGGAGTCAATGAGCAGTTCTTC; cdr3_length: 15; clone_size: many; d_call: TRBD2; j_call: TRBJ2-1; v_call: TRBV20-1
cdr3_aa: CASSGGGGSIAPNEQFF; cdr3_nt: TGTGCCAGCAGTGGGGGGGGGGGAAGTATAGCGCCCAATGAGCAGTTCTTC; cdr3_length: 17; clone_size: few; d_call: TRBD2; j_call: TRBJ2-1; v_call: TRBV5-4